Presented here are 28 T cell receptor beta chains from one specimen sequenced in a study of blood T cells in healthy people across ages. PCR was performed a second time for roughly 6 to 12 cycles using a sample-barcoded 5' primer and a J-beta primer mix. Each CDR3 protein gets one entry after TCRdb re-called the 5' RACE reads with MiXCR. The sample includes about 1.8 million distinct CDR3 sequences, around half seen only once; the top ten take less than 2.5%. Sequenced material: blood. The source is a woman aged 40 to 50 in good health.

The chain couples TRBV10-3 to TRBJ2-7; the D call may be TRBD1 or TRBD2 (5 bases each). CDR3 length: 13 residues. Germline CDR1 and CDR2: ENHRY and SYGVKD. Trimming removed 10 bases from V and 5 bases from J, with 18 bases in between. CDR3 DNA sequence: TGTGCCAGTCGACTAAGAGGGGTCGACGAGCAGTACTTC. As protein: CASRLRGVDEQYF.

The chain joins TRBV20-1 to TRBJ2-7; the match to TRBD1 covers 7 bases. This CDR3 region has 14 residues. V lost 2 bases, J lost 3 bases, and 7 bases stayed unmatched. The germline CDR1 and CDR2 sequences are DFQATT and SNEGSKA (reference sequence). DNA of the CDR3: TGCAGTGCTAGAATCCCGGGACAGAGCTACGAGCAGTACTTC. The encoded protein is CSARIPGQSYEQYF.

This clonotype was seen a handful of times. The gene calls are TRBV20-1 and TRBJ2-5; TRBD2 matches at 9 bases. The CDR3 has 15 amino acids. With V trimmed by 3 bases and J by 5 bases, 10 bases remained unmatched. Germline-derived CDR1 and CDR2 are DFQATT and SNEGSKA (reference sequence). CDR3 loop: CSASVPSGVLETQYF. The CDR3 region has the DNA TGCAGTGCTAGCGTCCCTAGCGGGGTACTGGAGACCCAGTACTTC.

The CDR3 loop is CSAPPQGLLGEQYF. CDR3 in DNA: TGCAGTGCCCCCCCGCAGGGACTACTGGGGGAGCAGTACTTC. This chain connects TRBV20-1 to TRBJ2-7; TRBD2 aligns across 7 bases. Germline lookup yields CDR1 DFQATT and CDR2 SNEGSKA (reference sequence). V lost 6 bases, J lost 7 bases, and 15 bases stayed unmatched. This CDR3 is built from 14 residues.

This clonotype was recorded a few times. V gene TRBV4-3 combines with J gene TRBJ2-3; D unresolved. Germline CDR1 is LGHNA and CDR2 is YSLEER. The CDR3 totals 14 residues. V lost 1 base and J 4 bases, leaving 9 bases between the germline ends. CDR3 DNA sequence: TGCGCCAGCAGCCAAGCTCCGGGCCCAGATACGCAGTATTTT. This sequence encodes CASSQAPGPDTQYF.

This clonotype was seen a few times. The J gene is TRBJ2-4, the V gene TRBV27; D unclear. Trimming took 9 bases from V and 0 from J, leaving 9 bases between them. The CDR3 is 13 amino acids. Germline V gene sequence: CDR1 MNHEY, CDR2 SMNVEV (reference sequence). The CDR3 region is CASLDLAKNIQYF. The CDR3, as DNA: TGTGCCAGTTTAGATTTAGCCAAAAACATTCAGTACTTC.

Points on this clonotype: A much more abundant neighbour one base away suggests this may be a read error. The chain employs TRBV4-3 and TRBJ1-2, with D unresolved. Trimming pared 4 bases from V and 5 bases from J, leaving 11 bases between. The CDR3 spans 13 residues. In germline, CDR1 is LGHNA, CDR2 YSLEER. The CDR3 sequence is CASSPDGPYGYTF. The DNA of the CDR3 is TGCGCCAGCAGCCCCGACGGACCTTATGGCTACACCTTC.

The chain is built from TRBV13 and TRBJ1-2, with 7 positions matching TRBD1. Germline V gives CDR1 PRHDT, CDR2 FYEKMQ (reference sequence). With V trimmed by 0 bases and J by 6 bases, 4 bases remained unmatched. The CDR3 sequence is 14 residues long. CDR3: CASSLGQGNHGYTF. The DNA for the CDR3 is TGTGCCAGCAGCTTAGGACAGGGGAACCATGGCTACACCTTC.

The chain couples TRBV27 to TRBJ2-3; D is perhaps TRBD1 (6 bases). With 8 bases removed from V and 4 bases from J, the gap between germline ends came to 16 bases. The CDR3 extends over 14 amino acids. CDR1 MNHEY and CDR2 SMNVEV come from the germline V gene (reference sequence). The CDR3: CASGPVQGADTQYF. The CDR3 bases are TGTGCCAGCGGACCGGTACAGGGTGCAGATACGCAGTATTTT.

V usage is TRBV6-2 or TRBV6-3 and J usage is TRBJ1-2; tentative D call: TRBD1 (5 bases). This CDR3 region has 14 residues. The V end lost 2 bases, the J end lost 5 bases, and 12 bases lay between the germline ends. Germline-derived CDR1 and CDR2 are MNHEY and SVGEGT. CDR3 DNA sequence: TGTGCCAGCAGTTACCAAGTGACAGCTTATGGCTACACCTTC. It is translated as CASSYQVTAYGYTF.

The genes are TRBV2 and TRBJ2-5; 11 bases agree with TRBD2. The J call is uncertain, as TRBJ2-7 better fits the DNA end. The CDR3 is 14 residues long. Germline loops: CDR1 SNHLY, CDR2 FYNNEI. This chain's CDR3 is CASRGGLADYEQYF. Here the CDR3 DNA reads TGTGCCAGCAGGGGGGGACTAGCGGACTACGAGCAGTACTTC.

The chain links TRBV20-1 to TRBJ2-7; TRBD2 matches 10 bases. The germline V gene has CDR1 DFQATT and CDR2 SNEGSKA (reference sequence). The J segment lost 3 bases and the V segment lost 5 bases, leaving 7 bases of the junction unmatched. The CDR3 length is 14 residues. This chain's CDR3 is CSAGSGGAVYEQYF. The CDR3 DNA reads TGCAGTGCTGGAAGCGGGGGGGCAGTCTACGAGCAGTACTTC.

The rearrangement joins TRBV5-1 to TRBJ1-2; a weak D match, TRBD1 (6 bases). The ends were cut back, 1 base at V and 8 bases at J, with 12 bases in the middle. Germline assignment: CDR1 SGHRS and CDR2 YFSETQ. The length of the CDR3 is 13 residues. In DNA, the CDR3 is TGCGCCAGCAGCTTGTTTGAGGGGGGAGGCTACACCTTC. Protein sequence: CASSLFEGGGYTF.

CDR3 coding DNA: TGTGCCAGCAGTTCCCAGCGGGGAATGGAGGAGACCCAGTACTTC. It encodes CASSSQRGMEETQYF. This chain connects TRBV27 to TRBJ2-5; 7 bases align to TRBD2. The V segment lost 4 bases and the J segment 5 bases; nucleotides outside the gene matches: 10. The germline gives CDR1 MNHEY, CDR2 SMNVEV (reference sequence). CDR3 length: 15 residues.

There are a few counts of this clonotype. The V call is TRBV20-1, the J call TRBJ2-3, with D perhaps TRBD1 (5 bases). The CDR3 totals 14 residues. V was clipped by 1 base and J by 2 bases, with 10 bases between them. Germline CDR1 DFQATT, CDR2 SNEGSKA (reference sequence). CDR3 in amino acids: CSARGQGSTDTQYF. CDR3 DNA: TGCAGTGCTAGAGGGCAGGGCTCCACAGATACGCAGTATTTT.

This chain joins TRBV12-3 or TRBV12-4 and TRBJ1-2; D is unresolved. The CDR3 runs 13 residues. The V gene lost 7 bases and the J gene lost 10 bases, with 19 bases spanning the gap. The CDR3 loop reads CASTLDDILPYTF. For the CDR3, the DNA is TGTGCCAGCACCTTGGACGACATCCTTCCCTACACCTTC.

This clonotype was counted once. Its ends do not fully match the called genes, so a read error is possible. The rearrangement joins TRBV28 to TRBJ1-2; a possible D gene is TRBD1 (6 bases). Germline assignment: CDR1 MDHEN and CDR2 SYDVKM. The CDR3 has 14 residues. CDR3 nucleotides: TGTGCTAGCACCCTGGAGGGGGTGAACTATGGCTACACCTTC. Translated, it gives CASTLEGVNYGYTF.

This clonotype was picked up a small number of times. The chain links TRBV2 to TRBJ1-4; TRBD1 might be the D (5 bases). Germline CDR1 reads SNHLY; CDR2 reads FYNNEI. CDR3 size: 15 residues. Deletions cut 5 bases from V and 0 bases from J, with 10 bases between. The CDR3 sequence: CASSPDRPTNEKLFF. The CDR3 DNA reads as TGTGCCAGCAGTCCTGACAGACCAACTAATGAAAAACTGTTTTTT.

The V call is TRBV11-1, the J call TRBJ1-1, with a weak D call TRBD1 (5 bases). Trimming cost V 1 base and J 11 bases, with 11 bases left between them. The germline CDR1 and CDR2 sequences are SGHAT and FQDESV (reference sequence). The CDR3 has 12 residues. CDR3 amino acids: CASSLEWGTAFF. The DNA of the CDR3 is TGTGCCAGCAGCTTAGAGTGGGGGACGGCTTTCTTT.

This chain links TRBV5-1 with TRBJ2-7, with a weak D call TRBD1 (5 bases). Germline V lookup: CDR1 SGHRS, CDR2 YFSETQ. Trimming left V 6 bases short and J 3 bases short, with 10 bases between. The CDR3 spans 12 residues. CDR3 nucleotide sequence: TGCGCCAGCACCCTAGACAGCTACGAGCAGTACTTC. Its protein is CASTLDSYEQYF.

The chain is built from TRBV28 and TRBJ1-1, with a possible D match to TRBD1 (5 bases). The CDR3 contains 17 residues. Germline CDR1 MDHEN, CDR2 SYDVKM. V lost 6 bases and J lost 2, with 22 bases in between. The CDR3 coding sequence is TGTGCCAGCAGCCTATTCGCGCGAGGGGCGATTAACACTGAAGCTTTCTTT. Amino acid sequence: CASSLFARGAINTEAFF.

The chain is built from TRBV27 and TRBJ2-1; no firm D call. In germline, CDR1 is MNHEY, CDR2 SMNVEV (reference sequence). Deletions cut 0 bases from V and 5 bases from J, with 17 bases between. This CDR3 has 17 residues. The CDR3 loop is CASSLSVTTAVHNEQFF. The DNA for the CDR3 is TGTGCCAGCAGTTTATCGGTGACCACGGCCGTACACAATGAGCAGTTCTTC.

V and J are TRBV4-1 and TRBJ2-1, with a possible D match to TRBD1 (5 bases). The CDR3 spans 17 residues. Trimming shortened V by 4 bases and J by 10 bases, and 26 bases separated the two germline ends. CDR1 MGHRA and CDR2 YSYEKL come from the germline V gene. The DNA for the CDR3 is TGCGCCAGCAGCCTCAAGGGCGGAACAGGTCCCTCCTACGAGCAGTTCTTC. As protein: CASSLKGGTGPSYEQFF.

This rearrangement joins TRBV9 to TRBJ2-5, with D maybe TRBD2 (7 bases). The germline V gene has CDR1 SGDLS and CDR2 YYNGEE. The germline V and J ends were trimmed by 0 bases and 4 bases, with 16 bases remaining between them. The CDR3 spans 16 residues. CDR3 DNA: TGTGCCAGCAGCGTAGCTGAGGGGGGGCCGACAGAGACCCAGTACTTC. This encodes CASSVAEGGPTETQYF.

This clonotype was seen repeatedly, ten times or more. This sequence joins TRBV20-1 and TRBJ1-2; D gene ambiguous. Deletions cut 6 bases from V and 6 bases from J, with 17 bases between. The CDR3 is 13 amino acids. CDR1 and CDR2 (germline): DFQATT, SNEGSKA (reference sequence). The CDR3 nucleotides read TGCAGTGCGCAATTGGACCTCGGAGATGGCTACACCTTC. Protein: CSAQLDLGDGYTF.

This clonotype appeared a few times. The chain joins TRBV20-1 to TRBJ2-3; no definite D call. The CDR3 is 14 residues long. Germline V CDR1 and CDR2: DFQATT, SNEGSKA (reference sequence). V was pared by 1 base and J by 0 bases, with 8 bases between. In nucleotides, the CDR3 is TGCAGTGCTAGAGTACAGCCTAGCACAGATACGCAGTATTTT. Translated: CSARVQPSTDTQYF.

This clonotype was observed a few times. CDR3 region: CASSLNGGKVRETQYF. CDR3 DNA sequence: TGCGCCAGCAGCTTAAACGGGGGAAAAGTCCGAGAGACCCAGTACTTC. This chain joins TRBV5-1 and TRBJ2-5; weak D call: TRBD2 (6 bases). Looked up from germline, CDR1 is SGHRS and CDR2 is YFSETQ. This CDR3 contains 16 residues. Trimming removed 2 bases from V and 4 bases from J, with 18 bases in between.

The CDR3 coding sequence is TGTGCCAGCAGCGTAGACTCAGCTAGCACAGATACGCAGTATTTT. Amino acid sequence: CASSVDSASTDTQYF. The chain recombines TRBV9 with TRBJ2-3; no firm D call. The germline gives CDR1 SGDLS, CDR2 YYNGEE. This CDR3 has 15 amino acids. Trimming removed 0 bases at V and 0 bases at J, with 8 bases between. Full variable domain (missing parts from reference TRBV9 and TRBJ2-3): DSGVTQTPKHLITATGQRVTLRCSPRSGDLSVYWYQQSLDQGLQFLIQYYNGEERAKGNILERFSAQQFPDLHSELNLSSLELGDSALYFCASSVDSASTDTQYFGPGTRLTVL.